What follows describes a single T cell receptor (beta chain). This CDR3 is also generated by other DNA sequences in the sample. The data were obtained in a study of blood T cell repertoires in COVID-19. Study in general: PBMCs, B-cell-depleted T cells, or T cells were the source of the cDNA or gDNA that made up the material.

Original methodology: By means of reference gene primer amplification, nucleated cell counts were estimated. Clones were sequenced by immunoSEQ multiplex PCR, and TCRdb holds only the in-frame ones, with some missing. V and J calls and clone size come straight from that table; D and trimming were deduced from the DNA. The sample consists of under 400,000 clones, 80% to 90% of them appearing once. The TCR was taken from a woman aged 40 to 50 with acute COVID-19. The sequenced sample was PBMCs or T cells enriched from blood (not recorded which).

CDR3 loop: CASSLDVLAGGLDYNEQFF. CDR3 DNA: TGTGCCAGCAGCTTAGATGTCCTAGCGGGGGGGCTCGATTACAATGAGCAGTTCTTC. The V gene is TRBV7-9, the J gene TRBJ2-1, with 12 bases that match TRBD2. With 1 base clipped from V and 4 bases from J, the junction kept 11 bases outside the gene matches. Germline CDR1 and CDR2: SEHNR and FQNEAQ (reference sequence). The CDR3 is 19 amino acids.